This T cell receptor (beta chain) is drawn from a study of blood T cell repertoires in COVID-19. On the study more broadly: The cDNA or gDNA used as material had been derived from T cells, B-cell-depleted T cells, or PBMCs.

In this sample, this clone turned up a few times. The CDR3 is 14 amino acids. Germline V gene sequence: CDR1 SNHLY, CDR2 FYNNEI. Trimming pared 3 bases from V and 2 bases from J, leaving 10 bases between. Clones were read by immunoSEQ multiplex PCR, and TCRdb kept only the in-frame ones, dropping some. The sample has approximately 100,000 clones; 80% to 90% are singletons. This TCR was recovered from a woman of 80 years or more with acute or convalescent COVID-19. The J gene is TRBJ1-2, the V gene TRBV2, with D unclear. The sample consisted of peripheral blood. The CDR3, as DNA: TGTGCCAGCAGTGACTACGGGATGAACTATGGCTACACCTTC. Its protein product is CASSDYGMNYGYTF. Based on the CDR3 plus reference TRBV2 and TRBJ1-2, the full variable domain is EPEVTQTPSHQVTQMGQEVILRCVPISNHLYFYWYRQILGQKVEFLVSFYNNEISEKSEIFDDQFSVERPDGSNFTLKIRSTKLEDSAMYFCASSDYGMNYGYTFGSGTRLTVV.